These 6 T cell receptor beta chains came from one sample sequenced in a study of response to subunit inactivated influenza vaccine. TCRdb analysed the RT-PCR reads with MiXCR anew, one entry per CDR3 protein. The sample consists of under 550,000 distinct CDR3 sequences, 6.5% to 8% of them appearing once. This material consisted of PBMCs from blood, taken around 25 months after vaccination. These receptors all stem from a man between 50 and 75 years old who received an inactivated influenza vaccine.

On this clonotype: The junction and the germline gene differ at one end; a read error may be behind it. V is TRBV12-3 or TRBV12-4 and J is TRBJ2-5; 14 bases fit TRBD2. The length of the CDR3 is 17 residues. The CDR3 coding sequence is TGTACCAGCAGTTTAAGGGGGACTAGCGGGGGTCAAGAGACCCAGTACTTC. Protein: CTSSLRGTSGGQETQYF.

The chain joins TRBV5-4 to TRBJ1-1; the match to TRBD1 covers 9 bases. The CDR3 is 15 amino acids. Germline-derived CDR1 and CDR2 are SGHNT and YYREEE (reference sequence). Trimming at V came to 5 bases and at J to 2 bases, leaving 7 bases not matched to a gene. CDR3 bases: TGTGCCAGCAGTAGCGGGACAGGGATCAACACTGAAGCTTTCTTT. It codes for CASSSGTGINTEAFF.

This clonotype has only a few counts. The chain joins TRBV20-1 to TRBJ1-1, with D hard to call. This CDR3 spans 13 amino acids. Germline V gene data show CDR1 as DFQATT and CDR2 as SNEGSKA (reference sequence). Deletions cut 0 bases from V and 1 base from J, with 6 bases between. The CDR3 nucleotides read TGCAGTGCTAGAGATTCCCAGAACACTGAAGCTTTCTTT. This encodes CSARDSQNTEAFF.

This clonotype was recorded a few times. V gene TRBV5-1 combines with J gene TRBJ1-5; no reliable D call. The CDR3 sequence is 15 residues long. Germline-derived CDR1 and CDR2 are SGHRS and YFSETQ. V was cut by 2 bases and J by 7 bases, with 16 bases left in between. The chain's CDR3 is CASSLNGGGNQPQHF. In DNA form, the CDR3 reads TGCGCCAGCAGCTTAAATGGCGGCGGGAACCAGCCCCAGCATTTT. Looking up the rest from reference TRBV5-1 and TRBJ1-5 gives the full variable domain: KAGVTQTPRYLIKTRGQQVTLSCSPISGHRSVSWYQQTPGQGLQFLFEYFSETQRNKGNFPGRFSGRQFSNSRSEMNVSTLELGDSALYLCASSLNGGGNQPQHFGDGTRLSIL.

At least ten counts were recorded for this clonotype. The chain joins TRBV25-1 to TRBJ2-3, with 10 bases that match TRBD2. From germline, CDR1 is MGHDK and CDR2 SYGVNS. V gave up 1 base and J gave up 5 bases; unmatched junction bases: 9. The CDR3 sequence is 17 residues long. As DNA, the CDR3 is TGTGCCAGCAGTGAATTTCCCGCTAGCGGGGGAAGAGATACGCAGTATTTT. Its protein product is CASSEFPASGGRDTQYF.

This clonotype was seen only a few times. The CDR3 region is CATSADYSGELFF. Here the CDR3 DNA reads TGTGCCACCAGCGCGGACTACAGCGGGGAGCTGTTTTTT. The V and J genes are TRBV15 and TRBJ2-2; D may be TRBD2 (6 bases). The CDR3 contains 13 residues. Germline V gene lookup returns CDR1 LNHNV and CDR2 YYDKDF (reference sequence). The V end lost 5 bases, the J end lost 7 bases, and 11 bases lay between the germline ends.